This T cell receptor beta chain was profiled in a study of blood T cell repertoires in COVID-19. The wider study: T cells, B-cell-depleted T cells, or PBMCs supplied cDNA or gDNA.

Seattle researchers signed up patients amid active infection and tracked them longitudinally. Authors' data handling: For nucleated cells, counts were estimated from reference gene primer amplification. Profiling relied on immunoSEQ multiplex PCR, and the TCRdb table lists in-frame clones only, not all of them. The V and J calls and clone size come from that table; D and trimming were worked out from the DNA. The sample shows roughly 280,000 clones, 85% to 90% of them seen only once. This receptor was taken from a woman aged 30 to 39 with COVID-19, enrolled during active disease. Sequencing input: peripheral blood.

CDR3 in amino acids: CASSTRGGTSYEQYF. The CDR3 coding sequence is TGTGCCAGCAGTACCCGTGGCGGGACCTCCTACGAGCAGTACTTC. The rearrangement joins TRBV27 to TRBJ2-7, with D perhaps matching TRBD2 (6 bases). CDR1 and CDR2 (germline): MNHEY, SMNVEV (reference sequence). Trimming took off 5 bases at V and 0 bases at J, with 14 bases between the two ends. The CDR3 covers 15 residues.